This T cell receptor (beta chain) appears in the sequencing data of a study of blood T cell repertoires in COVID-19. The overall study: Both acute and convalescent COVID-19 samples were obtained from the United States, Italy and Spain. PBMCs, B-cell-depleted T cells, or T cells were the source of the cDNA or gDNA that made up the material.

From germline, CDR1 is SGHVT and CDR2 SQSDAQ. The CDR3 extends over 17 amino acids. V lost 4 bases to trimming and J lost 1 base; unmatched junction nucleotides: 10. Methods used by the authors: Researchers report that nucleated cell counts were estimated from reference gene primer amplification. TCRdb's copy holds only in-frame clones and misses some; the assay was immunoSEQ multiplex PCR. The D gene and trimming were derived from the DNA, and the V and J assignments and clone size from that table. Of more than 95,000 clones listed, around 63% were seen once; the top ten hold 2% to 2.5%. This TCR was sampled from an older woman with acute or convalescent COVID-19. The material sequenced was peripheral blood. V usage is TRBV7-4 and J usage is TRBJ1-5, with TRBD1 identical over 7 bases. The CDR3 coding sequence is TGTGCCAGCAGCTCCGCCACAGGGGAGGTGAGCAATCAGCCCCAGCATTTT. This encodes CASSSATGEVSNQPQHF.